These 3 T cell receptor beta chains share one sample of origin, sequenced in a study of blood T cell repertoires in COVID-19. Data came from immunoSEQ multiplex PCR; TCRdb stores just in-frame clones and leaves some out. The sample shows 250,000 or so clones, 84% of them seen only once. The sample was peripheral blood. These receptors were collected from a man in his 60s with acute or convalescent COVID-19.

The chain recombines TRBV5-7 with TRBJ2-7; a weak D match, TRBD2 (5 bases). TRBV5-7 is given ORF status, its function remaining uncertain. Trimming cost V 4 bases and J 7 bases, with 15 bases left between them. CDR3 size: 13 residues. CDR3 bases: TGTGCCAGCAGCCCCGGGGAAGGCAGTGAGCAGTACTTC. Its translation is CASSPGEGSEQYF.

The rearrangement links TRBV7-9 to TRBJ2-7, with 9 nucleotides matching TRBD1. The CDR3 has 13 amino acids. CDR1 and CDR2 from the germline V gene are SEHNR and FQNEAQ (reference sequence). Trimming cost V 7 bases and J 3 bases; bases outside gene matches: 4. In nucleotides, the CDR3 is TGTGCCAGCATGGGGACAGGGAGCTACGAGCAGTACTTC. It codes for CASMGTGSYEQYF.

This chain joins TRBV5-4 and TRBJ1-2; 7 bases agree with TRBD1. This CDR3 is built from 17 residues. The trim removed 0 bases at V and 0 bases at J, leaving 8 bases unmatched. CDR1 is SGHNT and CDR2 is YYREEE in the germline V gene (reference sequence). The CDR3 reads CASSLALRQGTNYGYTF. The CDR3 region has the DNA TGTGCCAGCAGCTTGGCGCTAAGACAGGGTACTAACTATGGCTACACCTTC.